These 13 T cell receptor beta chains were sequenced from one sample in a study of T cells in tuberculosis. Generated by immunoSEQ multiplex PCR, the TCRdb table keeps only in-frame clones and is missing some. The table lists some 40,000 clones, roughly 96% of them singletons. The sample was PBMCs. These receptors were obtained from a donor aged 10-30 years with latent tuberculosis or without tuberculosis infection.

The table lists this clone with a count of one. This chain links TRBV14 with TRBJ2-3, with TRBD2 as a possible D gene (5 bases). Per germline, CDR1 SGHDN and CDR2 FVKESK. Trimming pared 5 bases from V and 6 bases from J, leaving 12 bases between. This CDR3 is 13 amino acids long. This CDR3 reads CASSTNLADTQYF. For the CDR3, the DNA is TGTGCCAGCAGCACAAACTTAGCGGATACGCAGTATTTT.

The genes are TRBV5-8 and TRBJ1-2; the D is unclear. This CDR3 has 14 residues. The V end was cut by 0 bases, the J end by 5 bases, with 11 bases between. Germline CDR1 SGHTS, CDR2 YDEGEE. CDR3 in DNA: TGTGCCAGCAGCTTGGTGGCTCAAGTATATGGCTACACCTTC. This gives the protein CASSLVAQVYGYTF.

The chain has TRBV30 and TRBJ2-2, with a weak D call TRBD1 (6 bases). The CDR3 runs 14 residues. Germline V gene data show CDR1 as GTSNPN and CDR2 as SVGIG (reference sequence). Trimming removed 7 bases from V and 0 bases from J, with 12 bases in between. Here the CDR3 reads CASKGVTNTGELFF. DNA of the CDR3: TGTGCCTCCAAGGGGGTGACGAACACCGGGGAGCTGTTTTTT.

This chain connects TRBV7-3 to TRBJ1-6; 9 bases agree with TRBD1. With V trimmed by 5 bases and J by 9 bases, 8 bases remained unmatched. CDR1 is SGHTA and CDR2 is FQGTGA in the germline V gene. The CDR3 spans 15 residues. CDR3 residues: CASSQKDRGCSPLHF. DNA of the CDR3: TGTGCCAGCAGCCAAAAGGACAGGGGTTGTTCACCCCTCCACTTT.

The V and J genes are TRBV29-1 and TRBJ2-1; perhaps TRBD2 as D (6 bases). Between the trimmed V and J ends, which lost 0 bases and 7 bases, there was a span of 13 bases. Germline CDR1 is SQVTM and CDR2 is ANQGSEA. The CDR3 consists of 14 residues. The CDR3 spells CSVEEASRGNEQFF. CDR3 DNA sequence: TGCAGCGTTGAAGAGGCGTCCCGGGGGAATGAGCAGTTCTTC.

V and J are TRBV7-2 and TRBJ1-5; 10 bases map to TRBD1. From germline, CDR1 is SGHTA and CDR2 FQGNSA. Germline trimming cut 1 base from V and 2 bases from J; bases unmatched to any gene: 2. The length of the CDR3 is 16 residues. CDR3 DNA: TGTGCCAGCAGCTTAGGGACAGGGGGAGGCAATCAGCCCCAGCATTTT. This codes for CASSLGTGGGNQPQHF.

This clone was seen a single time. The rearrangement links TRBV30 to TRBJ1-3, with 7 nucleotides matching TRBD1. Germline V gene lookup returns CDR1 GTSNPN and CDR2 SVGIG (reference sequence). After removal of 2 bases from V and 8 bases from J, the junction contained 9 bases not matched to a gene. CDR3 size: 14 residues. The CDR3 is CAWSRGQTGDTIYF. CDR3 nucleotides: TGTGCCTGGAGTAGGGGACAGACTGGTGACACCATATATTTT. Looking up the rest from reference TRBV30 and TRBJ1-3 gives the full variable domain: SQTIHQWPATLVQPVGSPLSLECTVEGTSNPNLYWYRQAAGRGLQLLFYSVGIGQISSEVPQNLSASRPQDRQFILSSKKLLLSDSGFYLCAWSRGQTGDTIYFGEGSWLTVV.

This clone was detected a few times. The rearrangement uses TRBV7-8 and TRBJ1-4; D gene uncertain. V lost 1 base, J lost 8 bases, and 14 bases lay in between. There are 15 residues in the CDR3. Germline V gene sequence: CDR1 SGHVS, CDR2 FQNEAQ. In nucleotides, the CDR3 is TGTGCCAGCAGCTTAGGTCCACTGAGGCGCGAAAAACTGTTTTTT. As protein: CASSLGPLRREKLFF.

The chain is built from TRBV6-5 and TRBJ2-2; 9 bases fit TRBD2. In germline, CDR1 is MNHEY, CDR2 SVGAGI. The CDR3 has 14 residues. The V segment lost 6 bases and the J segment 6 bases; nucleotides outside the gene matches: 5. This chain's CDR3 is CASRRTSVAGELFF. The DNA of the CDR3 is TGTGCCAGCAGACGGACTAGCGTTGCCGGGGAGCTGTTTTTT.

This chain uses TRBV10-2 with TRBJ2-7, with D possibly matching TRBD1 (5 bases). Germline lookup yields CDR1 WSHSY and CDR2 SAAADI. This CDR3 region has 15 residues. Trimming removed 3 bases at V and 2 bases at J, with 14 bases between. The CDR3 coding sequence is TGCGCCAGCAGTGAACGGACACCCGAGCCCTACGAGCAGTACTTC. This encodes CASSERTPEPYEQYF.

The CDR3 region has the DNA TGTGCCTGGGGAGGAGGGGTAGGAAAAACTAATGAAAAACTGTTTTTT. It codes for CAWGGGVGKTNEKLFF. The chain joins TRBV30 to TRBJ1-4; tentatively, D is TRBD1 (5 bases). Germline V CDR1 and CDR2: GTSNPN, SVGIG (reference sequence). This CDR3 has 16 amino acids. Between the trimmed V and J ends, which lost 5 bases and 1 base, there was a span of 17 bases.

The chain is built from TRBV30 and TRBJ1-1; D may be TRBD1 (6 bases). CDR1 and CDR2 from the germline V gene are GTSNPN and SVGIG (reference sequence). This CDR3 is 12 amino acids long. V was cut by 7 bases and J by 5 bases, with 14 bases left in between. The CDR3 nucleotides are TGTGCCTCACGGATACAGGGAACTGAAGCTTTCTTT. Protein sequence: CASRIQGTEAFF.

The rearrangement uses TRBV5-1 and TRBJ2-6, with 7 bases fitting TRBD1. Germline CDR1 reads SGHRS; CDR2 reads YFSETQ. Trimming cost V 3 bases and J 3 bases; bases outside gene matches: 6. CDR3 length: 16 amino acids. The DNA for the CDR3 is TGCGCCAGCAGCTGGAACAGGGGTAGTGGGGCCAACGTCCTGACTTTC. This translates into CASSWNRGSGANVLTF.